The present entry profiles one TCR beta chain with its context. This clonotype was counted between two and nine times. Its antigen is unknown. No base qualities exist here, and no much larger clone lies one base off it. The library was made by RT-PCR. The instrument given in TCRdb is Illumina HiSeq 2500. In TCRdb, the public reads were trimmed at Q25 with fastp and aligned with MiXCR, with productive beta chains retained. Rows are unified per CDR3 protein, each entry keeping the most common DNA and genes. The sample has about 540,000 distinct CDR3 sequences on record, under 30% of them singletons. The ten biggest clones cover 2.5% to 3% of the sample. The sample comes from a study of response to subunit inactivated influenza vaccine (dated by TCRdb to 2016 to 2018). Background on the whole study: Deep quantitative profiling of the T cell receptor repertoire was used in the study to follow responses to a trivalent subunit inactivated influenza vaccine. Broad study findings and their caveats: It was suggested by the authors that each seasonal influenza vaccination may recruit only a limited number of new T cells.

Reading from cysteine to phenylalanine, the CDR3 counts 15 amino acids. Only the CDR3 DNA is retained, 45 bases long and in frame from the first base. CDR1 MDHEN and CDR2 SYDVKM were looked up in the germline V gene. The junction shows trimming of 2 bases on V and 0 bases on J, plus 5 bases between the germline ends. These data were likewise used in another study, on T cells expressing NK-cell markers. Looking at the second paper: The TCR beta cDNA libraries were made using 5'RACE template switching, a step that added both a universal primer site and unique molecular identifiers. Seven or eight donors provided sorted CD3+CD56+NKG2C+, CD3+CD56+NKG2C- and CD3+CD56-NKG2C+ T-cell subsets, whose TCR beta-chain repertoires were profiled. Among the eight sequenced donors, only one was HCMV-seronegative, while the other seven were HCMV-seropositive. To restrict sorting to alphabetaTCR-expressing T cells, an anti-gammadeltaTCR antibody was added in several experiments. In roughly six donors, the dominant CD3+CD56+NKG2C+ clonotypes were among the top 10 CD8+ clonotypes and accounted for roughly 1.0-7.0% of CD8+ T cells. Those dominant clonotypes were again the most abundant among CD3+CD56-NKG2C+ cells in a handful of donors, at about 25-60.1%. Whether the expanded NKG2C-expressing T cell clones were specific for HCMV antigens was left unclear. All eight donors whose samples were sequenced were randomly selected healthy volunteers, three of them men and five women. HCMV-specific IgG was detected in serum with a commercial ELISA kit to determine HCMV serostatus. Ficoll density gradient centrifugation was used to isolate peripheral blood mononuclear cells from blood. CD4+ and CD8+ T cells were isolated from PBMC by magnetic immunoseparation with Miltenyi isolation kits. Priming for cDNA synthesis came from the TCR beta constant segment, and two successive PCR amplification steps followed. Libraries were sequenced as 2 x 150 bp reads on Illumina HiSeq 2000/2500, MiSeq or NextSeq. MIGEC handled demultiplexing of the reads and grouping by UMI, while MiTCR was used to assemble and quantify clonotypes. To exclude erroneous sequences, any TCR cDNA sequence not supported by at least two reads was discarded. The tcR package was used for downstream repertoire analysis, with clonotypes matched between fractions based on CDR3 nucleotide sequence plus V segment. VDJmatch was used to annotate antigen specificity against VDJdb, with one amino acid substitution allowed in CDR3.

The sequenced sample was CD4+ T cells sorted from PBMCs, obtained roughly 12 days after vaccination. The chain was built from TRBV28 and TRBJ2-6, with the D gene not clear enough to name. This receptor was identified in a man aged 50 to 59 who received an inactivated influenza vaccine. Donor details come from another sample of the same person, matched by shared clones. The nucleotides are TGTGCCAGCAGTTTAGACCTCTCTGGGGCCAACGTCCTGACTTTC. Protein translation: CASSLDLSGANVLTF.